The entry that follows covers one T cell receptor beta chain sequence. The antigen remains unidentified. The sample is drawn from a study of vaccination and CD4 T cells after COVID-19. Study in general: SARS-CoV-2 had been detected by nasal swab PCR in convalescent patients; roughly 10 were mild, one severe. Study-wide results and limits: Convalescent patients had 304 of 307 vaccine-specific clones showing spike mono-reactivity.

This sample's treatment: approximately nine-day PBMC culture with coronavirus spike peptide pools or control peptides (ViraFEST assay). Peptide-pool expansion of antigen-specific T cells preceded TCR sequencing in ViraFEST. This CDR3 region has 16 residues. Germline V gene sequence: CDR1 DFQATT, CDR2 SNEGSKA (reference sequence). The V and J ends lost 0 bases and 4 bases, in that order; junction bases with no gene match: 9. An Oncomine TCR Beta short-read assay was used to sequence the DNA from cultured CD4+ T cells. Once CD4+ T cells had been cultured, genomic DNA was extracted from them. TCRdb re-called the PCR reads through MiXCR, storing one row per CDR3 protein. The table has about 13,000 distinct CDR3 sequences, approximately 57% seen once; the top ten hold approximately 12%.

The rearrangement joins TRBV20-1 to TRBJ2-5; TRBD1 aligns across 9 bases. The sample comprised CD4+ T cells from blood, cultured in vitro. This receptor was obtained from a human donor who had recovered from COVID-19. CDR3 DNA: TGCAGTGCTAGAGACTGGGACAGGGTCGGGTTAGAGACCCAGTACTTC. The encoded protein is CSARDWDRVGLETQYF.